This T cell receptor beta chain was retrieved from a study of response to subunit inactivated influenza vaccine. This clonotype was seen only a few times. Its antigen is still unknown. TCRdb analysed the RT-PCR reads with MiXCR anew, one entry per CDR3 protein. The table has about 540,000 distinct CDR3 sequences, 20% to 25% seen once; the top ten hold about 3%. General study points: The authors put forward the suggestion that each seasonal influenza vaccination may bring in only a limited number of new T cells.

The sample was also linked to a second study, of T cells expressing NK-cell markers. That report notes: With UMIs, 5'RACE template switching was used to make TCR beta cDNA. One observes that, in several donors, these clonotypes were also the leading ones within the CD3+CD56-NKG2C+ fraction. Clones of NKG2C+ T cells that had expanded were of unclear HCMV specificity.

The receptor comes from a man aged 45-65 years who received an inactivated influenza vaccine. The sample in question was CD4+ T cells sorted from PBMCs, obtained approximately 12 days after vaccination.

The CDR3 spells CASSYSQKAQYF. CDR3 nucleotides: TGTGCCAGCAGTTACTCCCAGAAGGCCCAGTACTTC. The rearrangement links TRBV6-6 to TRBJ2-5; D not certain. The CDR3 has 12 residues. CDR1 is MNHNY, CDR2 SVGAGI, per germline (reference sequence). Trimming removed 0 bases from V and 9 bases from J, with 8 bases in between.